This T cell receptor beta chain was sequenced during a study of shared clonotypes between healthy human individuals. On this clone: The antigen remains unidentified.

Study-wide results and caveats: Memory subsets generally showed lower estimated richness than naive subsets.

The CDR3 contains 15 residues. V was pared by 1 base and J by 7 bases, with 5 bases of the junction left unmatched. CDR1 and CDR2 from the germline V gene are SGHNT and YYREEE (reference sequence). Replicate sorted-subset PCRs were loaded with around 220 ng DNA, 31,000 or so T cell genomes. In the study's own analysis: As immunoSEQ supplied junction-only sequences (without quality scores), filtering differed. Data came from immunoSEQ multiplex PCR; TCRdb stores just in-frame clones and leaves some out. The V and J calls and the clone size are those of that table, but D and trimming were determined from the DNA. The sample has 1.5 million to 2.5 million clones; about 95% are singletons. Naive CD8 populations comprised CD45RO-negative cells positively selected for CCR7, excluding terminally differentiated effector memory CD45RA+ cells. Recent acute infections and vaccinations were absent in the healthy HIV-negative adult donors.

The origin of this receptor is a man between 18 and 29 years old in good health. This rearrangement joins TRBV5-4 to TRBJ2-1; 10 bases agree with TRBD2. Sequencing input: naive CD8+ T cells sorted from blood. Here the CDR3 reads CASSLTSGIYNEQFF. Written as DNA, the CDR3 is TGTGCCAGCAGCTTGACTAGCGGGATCTATAATGAGCAGTTCTTC.